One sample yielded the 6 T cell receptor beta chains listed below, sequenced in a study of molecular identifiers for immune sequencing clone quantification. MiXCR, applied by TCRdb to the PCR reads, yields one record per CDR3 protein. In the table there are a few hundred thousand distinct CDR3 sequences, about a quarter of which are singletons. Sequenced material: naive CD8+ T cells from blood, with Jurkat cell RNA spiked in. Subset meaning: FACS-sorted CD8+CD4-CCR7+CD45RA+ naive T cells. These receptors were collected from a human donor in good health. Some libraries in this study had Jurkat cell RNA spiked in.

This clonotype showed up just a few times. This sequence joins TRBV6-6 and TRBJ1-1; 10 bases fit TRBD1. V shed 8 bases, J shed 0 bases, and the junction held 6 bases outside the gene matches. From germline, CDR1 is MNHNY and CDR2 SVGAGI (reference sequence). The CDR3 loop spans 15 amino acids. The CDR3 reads CASRRDRGLNTEAFF. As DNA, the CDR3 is TGTGCCAGCCGCCGGGACAGGGGTTTGAACACTGAAGCTTTCTTT.

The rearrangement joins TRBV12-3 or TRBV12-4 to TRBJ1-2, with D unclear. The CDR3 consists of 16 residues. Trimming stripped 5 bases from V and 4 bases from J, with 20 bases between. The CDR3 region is CASSPHSLVPGYGYTF. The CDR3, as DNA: TGTGCCAGCAGTCCACACTCTTTGGTCCCCGGCTATGGCTACACCTTC.

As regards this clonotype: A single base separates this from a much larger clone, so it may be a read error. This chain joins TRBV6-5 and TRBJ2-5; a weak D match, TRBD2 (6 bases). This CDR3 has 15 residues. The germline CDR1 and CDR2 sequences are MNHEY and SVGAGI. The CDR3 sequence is CAGSYSGGVGETQYF. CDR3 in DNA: TGTGCCGGCAGTTACTCTGGAGGGGTAGGAGAGACCCAGTACTTC.

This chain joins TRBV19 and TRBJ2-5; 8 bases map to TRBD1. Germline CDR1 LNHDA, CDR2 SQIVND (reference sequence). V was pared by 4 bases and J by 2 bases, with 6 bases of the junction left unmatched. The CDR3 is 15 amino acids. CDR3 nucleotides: TGTGCCAGTAGTACCTTAGGACAGGGACAAGAGACCCAGTACTTC. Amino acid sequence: CASSTLGQGQETQYF.

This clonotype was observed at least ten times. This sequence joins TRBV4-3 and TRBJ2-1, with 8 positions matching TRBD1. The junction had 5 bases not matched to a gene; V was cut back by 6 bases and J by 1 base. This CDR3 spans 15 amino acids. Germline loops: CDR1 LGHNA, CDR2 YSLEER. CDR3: CASSPDRASYNEQFF. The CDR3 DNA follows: TGCGCCAGCAGTCCGGACAGGGCTTCCTACAATGAGCAGTTCTTC.

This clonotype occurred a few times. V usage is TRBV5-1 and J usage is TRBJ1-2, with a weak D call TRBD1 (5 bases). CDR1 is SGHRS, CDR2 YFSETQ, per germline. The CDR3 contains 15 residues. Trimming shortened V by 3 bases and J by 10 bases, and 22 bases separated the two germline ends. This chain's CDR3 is CASSSGGMGGVDYTF. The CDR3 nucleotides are TGCGCCAGCAGCTCGGGAGGCATGGGGGGTGTTGACTACACCTTC.